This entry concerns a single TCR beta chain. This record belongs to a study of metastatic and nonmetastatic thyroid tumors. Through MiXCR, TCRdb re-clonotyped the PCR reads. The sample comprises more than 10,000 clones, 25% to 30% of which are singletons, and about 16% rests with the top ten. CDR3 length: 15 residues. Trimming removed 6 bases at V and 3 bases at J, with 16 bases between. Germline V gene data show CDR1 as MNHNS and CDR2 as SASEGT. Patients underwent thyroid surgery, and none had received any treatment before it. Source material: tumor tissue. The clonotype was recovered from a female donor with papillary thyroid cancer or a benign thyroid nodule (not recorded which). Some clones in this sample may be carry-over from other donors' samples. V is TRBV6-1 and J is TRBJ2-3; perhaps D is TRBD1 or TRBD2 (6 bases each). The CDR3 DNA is TGTGCCAGCAGCTGGAGGGGGGTTACAACAGATACGCAGTATTTT. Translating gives CASSWRGVTTDTQYF.